The rows below give T cell receptor beta chains drawn from one sample of a study of T cells in Graves' hyperthyroidism and ophthalmopathy. TCRdb independently ran MiXCR on the multiplex PCR reads; one entry per CDR3 protein. The data show 450,000 to 500,000 distinct CDR3 sequences, roughly 23% seen once. The sequenced sample consisted of blood. The receptors here all came from a woman in her 70s with Graves' ophthalmopathy. The CDR3 runs from the conserved cysteine through the conserved F or W. D genes are given only for firm matches. Clone size is not always given. Where it is, it says once, few, many or a class for expanded clones.

v_gene: TRBV19
j_gene: TRBJ2-7
abundance: few
d_gene: TRBD2
CDR3nt: TGTGCCAGTAGTATGAAGGGACTAGCGGTCTACGAGCAGTACTTC
CDR3aa: CASSMKGLAVYEQYF

v_gene: TRBV20-1
j_gene: TRBJ2-1
abundance: -
d_gene: TRBD2
CDR3nt: TGCAGTGCTAACCCCCCATCGGGGGGTGAAGTGAACAATGAGCAGTTCTTC
CDR3aa: CSANPPSGGEVNNEQFF

v_gene: TRBV7-7
j_gene: TRBJ2-3
abundance: -
d_gene: TRBD1
CDR3nt: TGTGCTAGCAGCACCGGGACAGGGAGCACAGATACGCAGTATTTT
CDR3aa: CASSTGTGSTDTQYF

v_gene: TRBV20-1
j_gene: TRBJ1-5
abundance: -
d_gene: TRBD1
CDR3nt: TGCAGTGCTAGTTGGTCGGGACAGACTGAGCAGCCCCAGCATTTT
CDR3aa: CSASWSGQTEQPQHF

v_gene: TRBV2
j_gene: TRBJ2-7
abundance: many
d_gene: -
CDR3nt: TGTGCCAGCAGTGTACGGGGGAATGGAGACGAGCAGTACTTC
CDR3aa: CASSVRGNGDEQYF

v_gene: TRBV29-1
j_gene: TRBJ2-7
abundance: -
d_gene: TRBD1
CDR3nt: TGCAGCGTAAGGACAGGTCCGACCGAGCAGTACTTC
CDR3aa: CSVRTGPTEQYF

v_gene: TRBV20-1
j_gene: TRBJ2-5
abundance: -
d_gene: -
CDR3nt: TGCAGTGCTAGCGTAGTGGTTGGGGAGACCCAGTACTTC
CDR3aa: CSASVVVGETQYF

v_gene: TRBV7-8
j_gene: TRBJ1-4
abundance: -
d_gene: -
CDR3nt: TGTGCCAGCAGCTTAGCGCGTCGGGATGAAAAACTGTTTTTT
CDR3aa: CASSLARRDEKLFF

v_gene: TRBV30
j_gene: TRBJ2-2
abundance: few
d_gene: TRBD2
CDR3nt: TGTGCCTGGACGCTAGCGGAAAGATTTACCGGGGAGCTGTTTTTT
CDR3aa: CAWTLAERFTGELFF

v_gene: TRBV30
j_gene: TRBJ2-5
abundance: many
d_gene: -
CDR3nt: TGTGCCTGGGAGCCGGGACTCCAAGAGACCCAGTACTTC
CDR3aa: CAWEPGLQETQYF

v_gene: TRBV6-5
j_gene: TRBJ2-7
abundance: many
d_gene: -
CDR3nt: TGTGCCAGCAGTTACGCCGGGACTTTAGGCGAGCAGTACTTC
CDR3aa: CASSYAGTLGEQYF

v_gene: TRBV30
j_gene: TRBJ1-2
abundance: -
d_gene: -
CDR3nt: TGTGCCTGGGGGGTGGGGCAAGGCTACACCTTC
CDR3aa: CAWGVGQGYTF

v_gene: TRBV27
j_gene: TRBJ1-2
abundance: -
d_gene: -
CDR3nt: TGTGCCAGCAGTCTAGGGGCAGGGCGTTACGGCTACACCTTC
CDR3aa: CASSLGAGRYGYTF

v_gene: TRBV20-1
j_gene: TRBJ2-3
abundance: -
d_gene: -
CDR3nt: TGCAGTGCTAAATGGGGGGCTAGCACAGATACGCAGTATTTT
CDR3aa: CSAKWGASTDTQYF